This T cell receptor (beta chain) derives from a study of shared T cell receptors in the human thymus. CDR3 size: 12 residues. V was pared by 7 bases and J by 7 bases, with 11 bases between. Per the germline V gene, CDR1 is WSHSY and CDR2 is SAAADI. The data were produced by immunoSEQ multiplex PCR, yet TCRdb's version contains in-frame clones alone and is incomplete. The sample holds 600,000 or so clones, 87% seen once. The same data also contributed to another study, on human thymus T cells. That source adds: Corrective heart surgery yielded resections, and these provided the thymus tissue. Thymic and blood repertoires seemed to favor certain V and J genes.

The clonotype was recovered from a boy in the first two years of life with a congenital heart defect. The chain uses TRBV10-2 and TRBJ2-1, with unresolved D. Sequencing input: thymocytes. In nucleotides, the CDR3 is TGCGCCAGCAAGGCTAGTTTTAATGAGCAGTTCTTC. Its protein is CASKASFNEQFF.